This T cell receptor beta chain was captured in a study of blood T cell repertoires in COVID-19 (dated by TCRdb to the early 2020s). For context, the study as a whole: Samples covering the acute and convalescent phases of COVID-19 were provided by collaborators in the United States, Italy and Spain. The material from the prospective study consisted of cDNA or gDNA derived from T cells, B-cell-depleted T cells, or PBMCs. Deeply sampled blood TCRbeta repertoires from subjects exposed to, actively infected with, or recovered from COVID-19 were included in the dataset. The repertoires were made available in a free public database intended to serve as a resource for research on the immune response to SARS-CoV-2. Samples were obtained from the ongoing ImmuneRACE study (first 160 participants) and from 1,254 subjects provided by 6 global collaborators. Nearly every sample came with metadata listing a de-identified subject ID, COVID-19 status, age in years and sex. Where available, HLA class I and class II types were obtained from metadata supplied by the sample provider rather than from assay-based typing.

Broader findings and caveats from the paper: The quantity of clinical and demographic metadata differed by source and by participant and was supplied without curation.

TCRbeta CDR3 regions were amplified from genomic DNA using the immunoSEQ Assay, a bias-controlled multiplex PCR. The authors' analysis ran thus. The number of nucleated cells in each sample was estimated by amplification of reference gene primers within the assay. To quantify the absolute abundance of each unique TCRbeta CDR3 rearrangement, sequence reads were collapsed and filtered. For each sample, productive Simpson clonality was calculated by taking the square root of Simpson's diversity index across productive rearrangements. TCRdb obtained this table from immuneACCESS and retained in-frame rearrangements with V and J assigned. These tables miss some clones; where compared with another copy, unresolved V genes account for less than half of the shortfall, and the remainder is unexplained. The V and J calls and the clone size are those of that table, but D and trimming were determined from the DNA. For this sample the table gives about 160,000 clones, of which about nine tenths were detected only once. The ten largest account for nearly 5% of the sample.

The CDR3 goes from the cysteine to the phenylalanine over 17 residues. Of the read, only the CDR3 DNA is kept; its 51 bases are in frame from base 1. CDR1 SGDLS and CDR2 YYNGEE are derived from the germline V gene. For this chain, trimming is 4 bases at the V end and 3 bases at the J end, and the number of junction bases without a gene match is 12. One collaborating source in Seattle enrolled patients during active infection and followed them longitudinally through the course of disease. Collaborating institutions collected whole blood in K2EDTA tubes following their own protocols. For TCRbeta analysis, collaborator samples were shipped as frozen whole blood, as isolated PBMCs, or as DNA extracted from either sample type. Concerning this clone itself: Its antigen specificity is not known. Base qualities are missing; no much larger clone stands one base away.

This clonotype was obtained from a man under 40 with COVID-19, enrolled during active disease. The sample taken for sequencing was peripheral blood. The chain is encoded by TRBV9 joined to TRBJ2-3; 9 nucleotides in the junction match TRBD1. CDR3 reads: CASSFIRTGQGTDTQYF. The DNA is as follows: TGTGCCAGCAGCTTTATTCGTACGGGACAGGGAACAGATACGCAGTATTTT.